This T cell receptor beta chain was obtained from a study of cytotoxic CD8 clonotypes in ibrutinib-treated CLL. Study-level points and caveats: Patients with sustained remission and those progressing were sampled at differing times.

Using immunoSEQ multiplex PCR, the repertoire was profiled, and TCRdb retains in-frame clones only, with some absent. The table lists more than 45,000 clones, around four fifths of them singletons. The ends were cut back, 4 bases at V and 5 bases at J, with 4 bases in the middle. Germline values: CDR1 SQVTM, CDR2 ANQGSEA. There are 10 residues in the CDR3. Turning to this clone: No antigen is known for it.

The sequence derives from a human donor with chronic lymphocytic leukemia. The sequences come from PBMCs, collected after 24 months of ibrutinib treatment. This chain uses TRBV29-1 with TRBJ2-3; D not certain. CDR3 residues: CSVAGDTQYF. The CDR3 region has the DNA TGCAGCGTTGCCGGAGATACGCAGTATTTT.